Detailed here is one T cell receptor beta chain. The repertoire was sequenced with immunoSEQ multiplex PCR; TCRdb's copy has only in-frame clones and lacks some. The top ten hold approximately 1% of the sample, which has about 97,000 clones, about 95% seen once. This sample is drawn from a study of cytomegalovirus exposure and HLA in healthy donors. Donors came from a validation cohort of about 110 subjects, distinct from the first 666-subject cohort. This receptor was identified in a woman under 30 in good health and CMV-seronegative. The sample taken for sequencing was PBMCs.

This CDR3 is CASSLGTGGYNEQFF. As DNA, the CDR3 is TGTGCCAGCAGTCTCGGGACAGGGGGTTACAATGAGCAGTTCTTC. This sequence joins TRBV6-5 and TRBJ2-1; 11 bases are a match to TRBD1. The junction had 4 bases not matched to a gene; V was cut back by 5 bases and J by 4 bases. This CDR3 is 15 amino acids long. Germline V CDR1 and CDR2: MNHEY, SVGAGI.